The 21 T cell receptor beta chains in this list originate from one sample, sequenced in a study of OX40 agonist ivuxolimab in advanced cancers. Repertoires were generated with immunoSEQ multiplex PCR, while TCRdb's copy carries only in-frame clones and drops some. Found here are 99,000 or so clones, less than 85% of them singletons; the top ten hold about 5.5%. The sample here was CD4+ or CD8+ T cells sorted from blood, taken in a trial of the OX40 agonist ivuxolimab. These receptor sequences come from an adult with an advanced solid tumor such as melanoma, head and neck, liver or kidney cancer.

The chain's CDR3 is CATSSRQGMDEQYF. CDR3 bases: TGTGCCACCAGCTCTCGACAGGGGATGGACGAGCAGTACTTC. The rearrangement joins TRBV15 to TRBJ2-7, with 8 bases lining up with TRBD1. V gave up 5 bases and J gave up 5 bases; unmatched junction bases: 8. Germline V gives CDR1 LNHNV, CDR2 YYDKDF (reference sequence). The CDR3 is made up of 14 amino acids.

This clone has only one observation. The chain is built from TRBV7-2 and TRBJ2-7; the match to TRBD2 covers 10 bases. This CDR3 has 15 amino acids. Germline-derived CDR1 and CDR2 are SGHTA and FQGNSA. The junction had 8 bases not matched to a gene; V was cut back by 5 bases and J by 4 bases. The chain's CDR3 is CASSRILAGPYEQYF. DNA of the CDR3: TGTGCCAGCAGCCGGATACTAGCGGGGCCATACGAGCAGTACTTC.

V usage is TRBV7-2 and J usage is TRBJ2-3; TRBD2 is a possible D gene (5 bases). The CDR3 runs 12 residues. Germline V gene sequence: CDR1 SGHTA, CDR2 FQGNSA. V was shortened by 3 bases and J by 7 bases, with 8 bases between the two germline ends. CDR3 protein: CASSLRENTQYF. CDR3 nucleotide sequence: TGTGCCAGCAGCTTGAGGGAAAATACGCAGTATTTT.

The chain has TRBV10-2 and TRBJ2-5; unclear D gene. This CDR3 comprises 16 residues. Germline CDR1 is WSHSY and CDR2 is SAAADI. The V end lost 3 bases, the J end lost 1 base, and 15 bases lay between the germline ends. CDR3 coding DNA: TGCGCCAGCAGTGATTGGTTAGCAAACATCCAAGAGACCCAGTACTTC. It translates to CASSDWLANIQETQYF.

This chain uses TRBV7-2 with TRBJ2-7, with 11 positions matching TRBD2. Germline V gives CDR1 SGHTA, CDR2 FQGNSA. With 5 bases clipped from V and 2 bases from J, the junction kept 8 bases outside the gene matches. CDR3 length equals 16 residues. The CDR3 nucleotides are TGTGCCAGCAGCGTAATAGCGGGGGGGCAAGCCTACGAGCAGTACTTC. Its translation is CASSVIAGGQAYEQYF.

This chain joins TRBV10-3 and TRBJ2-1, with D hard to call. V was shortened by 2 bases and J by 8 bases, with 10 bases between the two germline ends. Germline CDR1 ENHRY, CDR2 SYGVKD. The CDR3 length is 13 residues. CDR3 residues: CAISELVLDEQFF. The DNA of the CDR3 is TGTGCCATCAGTGAGCTAGTGTTGGATGAGCAGTTCTTC.

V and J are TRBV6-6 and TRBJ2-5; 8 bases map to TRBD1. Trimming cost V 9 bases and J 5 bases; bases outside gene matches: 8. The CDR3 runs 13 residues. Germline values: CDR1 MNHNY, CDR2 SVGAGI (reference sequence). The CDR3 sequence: CASKQGAGETQYF. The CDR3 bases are TGTGCCAGTAAGCAGGGGGCCGGGGAGACCCAGTACTTC.

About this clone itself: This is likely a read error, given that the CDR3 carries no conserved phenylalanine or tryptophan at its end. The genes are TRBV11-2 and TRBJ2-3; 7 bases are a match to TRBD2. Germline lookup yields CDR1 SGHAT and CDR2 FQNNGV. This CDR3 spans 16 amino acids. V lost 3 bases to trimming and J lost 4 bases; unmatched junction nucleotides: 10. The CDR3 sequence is CASSFLSGGRADTQYL. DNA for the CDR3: TGTGCCAGCAGCTTCTTATCCGGGGGGAGGGCAGATACGCAGTATCTT.

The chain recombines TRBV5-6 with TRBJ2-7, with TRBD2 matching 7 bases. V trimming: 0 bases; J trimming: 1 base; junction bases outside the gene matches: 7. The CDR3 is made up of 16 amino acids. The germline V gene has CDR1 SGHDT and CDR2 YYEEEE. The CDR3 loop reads CASSLEAGDPSYEQYF. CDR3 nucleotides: TGTGCCAGCAGCTTGGAGGCGGGAGACCCTTCCTACGAGCAGTACTTC. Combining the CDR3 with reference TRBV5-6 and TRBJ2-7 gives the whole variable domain DAGVTQSPTHLIKTRGQQVTLRCSPKSGHDTVSWYQQALGQGPQFIFQYYEEEERQRGNFPDRFSGHQFPNYSSELNVNALLLGDSALYLCASSLEAGDPSYEQYFGPGTRLTVT.

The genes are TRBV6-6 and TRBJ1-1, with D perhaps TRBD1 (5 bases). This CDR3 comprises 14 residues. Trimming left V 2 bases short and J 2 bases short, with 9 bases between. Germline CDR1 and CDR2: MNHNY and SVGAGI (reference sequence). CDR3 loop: CASSYPRDNTEAFF. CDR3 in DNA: TGTGCCAGCAGTTACCCCAGGGATAACACTGAAGCTTTCTTT.

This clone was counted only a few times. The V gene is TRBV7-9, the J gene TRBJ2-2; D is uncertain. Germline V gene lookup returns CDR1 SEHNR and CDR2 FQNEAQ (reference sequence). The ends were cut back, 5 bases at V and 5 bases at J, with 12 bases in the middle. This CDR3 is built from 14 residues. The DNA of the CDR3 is TGTGCCAGCAGCCCCCGGACCCAAACCGGGGAGCTGTTTTTT. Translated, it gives CASSPRTQTGELFF.

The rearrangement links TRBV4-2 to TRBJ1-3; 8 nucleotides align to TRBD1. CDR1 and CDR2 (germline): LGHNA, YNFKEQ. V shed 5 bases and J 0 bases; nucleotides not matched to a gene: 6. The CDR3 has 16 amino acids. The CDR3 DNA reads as TGTGCCAGCAGCTTGGGACAGGCCACCTCTGGAAACACCATATATTTT. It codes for CASSLGQATSGNTIYF.

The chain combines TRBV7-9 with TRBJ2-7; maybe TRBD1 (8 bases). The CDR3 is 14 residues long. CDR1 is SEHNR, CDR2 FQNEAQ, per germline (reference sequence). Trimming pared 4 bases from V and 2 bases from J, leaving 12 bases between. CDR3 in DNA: TGTGCCAGCAGCTCAACAGGGGGGGCCTACGAGCAGTACTTC. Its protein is CASSSTGGAYEQYF.

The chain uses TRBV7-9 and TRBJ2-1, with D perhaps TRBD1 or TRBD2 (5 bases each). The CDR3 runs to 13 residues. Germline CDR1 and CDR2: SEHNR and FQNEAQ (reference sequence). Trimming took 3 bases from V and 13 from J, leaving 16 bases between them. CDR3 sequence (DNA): TGTGCCAGCAGCTTGAGCCGGGGCCGAGAACAGTTCTTC. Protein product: CASSLSRGREQFF.

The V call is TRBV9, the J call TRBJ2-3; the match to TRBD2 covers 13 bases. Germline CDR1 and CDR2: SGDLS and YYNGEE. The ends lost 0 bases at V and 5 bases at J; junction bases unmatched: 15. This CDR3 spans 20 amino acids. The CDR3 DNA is TGTGCCAGCAGCGTAGCCCCCGGGAGGACTAGCGGGAGCATGGTAGATACGCAGTATTTT. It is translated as CASSVAPGRTSGSMVDTQYF.

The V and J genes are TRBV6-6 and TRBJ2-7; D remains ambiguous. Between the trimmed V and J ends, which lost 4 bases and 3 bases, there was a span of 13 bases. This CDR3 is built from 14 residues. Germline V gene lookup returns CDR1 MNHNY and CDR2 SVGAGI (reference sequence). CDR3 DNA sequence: TGTGCCAGCAGTTTTGACCCCCGAGGCTACGAGCAGTACTTC. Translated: CASSFDPRGYEQYF.

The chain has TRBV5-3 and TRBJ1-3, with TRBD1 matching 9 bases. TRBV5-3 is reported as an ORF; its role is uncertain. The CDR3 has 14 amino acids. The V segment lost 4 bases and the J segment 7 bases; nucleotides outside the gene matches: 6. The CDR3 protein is CARSRGQGWNTIYF. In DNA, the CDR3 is TGTGCCAGAAGCCGCGGACAGGGGTGGAACACCATATATTTT.

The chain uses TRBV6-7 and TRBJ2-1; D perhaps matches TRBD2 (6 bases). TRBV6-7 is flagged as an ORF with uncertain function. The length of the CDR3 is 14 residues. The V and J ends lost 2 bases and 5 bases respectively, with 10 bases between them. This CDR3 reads CASSYGGSHNEQFF. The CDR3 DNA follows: TGTGCCAGCAGTTACGGGGGGAGTCACAATGAGCAGTTCTTC.

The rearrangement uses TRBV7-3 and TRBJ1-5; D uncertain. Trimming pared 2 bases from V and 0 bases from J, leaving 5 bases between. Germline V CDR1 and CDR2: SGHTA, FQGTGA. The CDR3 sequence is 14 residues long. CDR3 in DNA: TGTGCCAGCAGCTTACAGGCTAGCAATCAGCCCCAGCATTTT. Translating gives CASSLQASNQPQHF.

The CDR3 region is CASSMGFNPEPEAFF. In nucleotides, the CDR3 is TGTGCCAGTAGTATGGGTTTCAACCCTGAACCTGAAGCTTTCTTT. The chain links TRBV19 to TRBJ1-1; no firm D call. Looked up from germline, CDR1 is LNHDA and CDR2 is SQIVND (reference sequence). The CDR3 is 15 amino acids. V lost 3 bases, J lost 6 bases, and 17 bases lay in between.

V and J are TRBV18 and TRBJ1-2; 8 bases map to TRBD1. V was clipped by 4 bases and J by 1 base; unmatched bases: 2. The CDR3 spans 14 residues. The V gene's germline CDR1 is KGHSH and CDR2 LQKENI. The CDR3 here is CASSLTGDNYGYTF. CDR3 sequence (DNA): TGTGCCAGCTCACTGACAGGGGATAACTATGGCTACACCTTC.